These 22 T cell receptor beta chains originate from one sample sequenced in a study of blood T cell repertoires in COVID-19. Using immunoSEQ multiplex PCR, the repertoire was profiled, and TCRdb retains in-frame clones only, with some absent. The sample consists of 150,000 to 200,000 clones, approximately 83% of them appearing once. Sample: peripheral blood. These receptors originate from a man in his fifties or sixties with acute or convalescent COVID-19.

This sequence joins TRBV5-1 and TRBJ1-1, with D possibly TRBD1 on 5 matching bases. CDR3 length: 13 amino acids. Germline assignment: CDR1 SGHRS and CDR2 YFSETQ. V lost 2 bases and J 6 bases, leaving 11 bases between the germline ends. The CDR3 DNA reads TGCGCCAGCAGCTTTTACCAGGGCGCTGAAGCTTTCTTT. The encoded protein is CASSFYQGAEAFF. Together with reference TRBV5-1 and TRBJ1-1, the CDR3 gives the full variable domain: KAGVTQTPRYLIKTRGQQVTLSCSPISGHRSVSWYQQTPGQGLQFLFEYFSETQRNKGNFPGRFSGRQFSNSRSEMNVSTLELGDSALYLCASSFYQGAEAFFGQGTRLTVV.

This clone was counted between two and nine times. The chain uses TRBV18 and TRBJ2-1, with TRBD2 identical over 8 bases. The V gene end was trimmed by 3 bases and the J gene end by 8 bases; junction bases not matched to a gene: 12. This CDR3 has 16 amino acids. Germline values: CDR1 KGHSH, CDR2 LQKENI. This CDR3 reads CASSPTGRGRLYEQFF. The DNA for the CDR3 is TGTGCCAGCTCACCGACGGGACGCGGGAGGTTGTATGAGCAGTTCTTC.

This chain joins TRBV6-5 and TRBJ2-2; no reliable D call. CDR3 length equals 12 residues. V gave up 5 bases and J gave up 6 bases, with 7 bases separating them. Germline CDR1 is MNHEY and CDR2 is SVGAGI. CDR3 in DNA: TGTGCCAGCAGTCCTAGATCCGGGGAGCTGTTTTTT. Residues: CASSPRSGELFF.

This rearrangement joins TRBV2 to TRBJ2-3, with TRBD2 as a possible D gene (6 bases). From germline, CDR1 is SNHLY and CDR2 FYNNEI. The CDR3 totals 15 residues. Trimming removed 5 bases from V and 0 bases from J, with 12 bases in between. CDR3 in amino acids: CASSPLASSTDTQYF. DNA of the CDR3: TGTGCCAGCAGTCCCCTAGCGTCAAGCACAGATACGCAGTATTTT.

The gene calls are TRBV18 and TRBJ2-1; maybe TRBD2 (5 bases). The length of the CDR3 is 16 residues. Trimming took 0 bases from V and 4 from J, leaving 13 bases between them. Germline values: CDR1 KGHSH, CDR2 LQKENI. CDR3 loop: CASSPPGRTRYNEQFF. CDR3 bases: TGTGCCAGCTCACCACCGGGAAGGACTCGTTACAATGAGCAGTTCTTC.

V usage is TRBV12-3 or TRBV12-4 and J usage is TRBJ1-2, with 7 positions matching TRBD1. CDR3 size: 13 residues. After removal of 6 bases from V and 3 bases from J, the junction contained 4 bases not matched to a gene. The CDR3 reads CASSRQGDYGYTF. The CDR3 DNA follows: TGTGCCAGCAGCCGCCAGGGGGACTATGGCTACACCTTC.

The rearrangement uses TRBV28 and TRBJ1-5; TRBD1 matches 7 bases. With V trimmed by 7 bases and J by 3 bases, 9 bases remained unmatched. In germline, CDR1 is MDHEN, CDR2 SYDVKM. The CDR3 contains 15 residues. CDR3 region: CASTGRGFNNQPQHF. DNA for the CDR3: TGTGCCAGCACCGGCAGGGGGTTTAACAATCAGCCCCAGCATTTT.

The V and J genes are TRBV6-6 and TRBJ2-4, with 9 bases identical to TRBD1. Looked up from germline, CDR1 is MNHNY and CDR2 is SVGAGI (reference sequence). The CDR3 totals 16 residues. J was trimmed by 6 bases and V by 0 bases; bases with no gene match: 6. CDR3 bases: TGTGCCAGCAGTTACTCGACCGGGACAGGGTCAAACATTCAGTACTTC. This encodes CASSYSTGTGSNIQYF.

The J gene is TRBJ2-1, the V gene TRBV9; 10 bases fit TRBD2. Germline values: CDR1 SGDLS, CDR2 YYNGEE. The CDR3 loop spans 15 amino acids. Trimming at V came to 0 bases and at J to 9 bases, leaving 6 bases not matched to a gene. The CDR3 sequence: CASSVVLAGVGEQFF. The CDR3 coding sequence is TGTGCCAGCAGCGTAGTTCTAGCGGGAGTAGGTGAGCAGTTCTTC.

CDR3 amino acids: CSASDFSNQPQHF. DNA for the CDR3: TGCAGTGCTAGTGACTTTAGCAATCAGCCCCAGCATTTT. The rearrangement joins TRBV20-1 to TRBJ1-5; D gene unclear. The ends were cut back, 3 bases at V and 0 bases at J, with 6 bases in the middle. The V gene's germline CDR1 is DFQATT and CDR2 SNEGSKA (reference sequence). This CDR3 contains 13 residues.

The chain uses TRBV2 and TRBJ2-3, with a possible D match to TRBD2 (6 bases). CDR3 length: 15 amino acids. CDR1 and CDR2 from the germline V gene are SNHLY and FYNNEI. Trimming shortened V by 9 bases and J by 3 bases, and 19 bases separated the two germline ends. The CDR3 here is CARTLALTATDTQYF. The CDR3 nucleotides are TGTGCCAGGACTCTAGCGCTCACCGCTACAGATACGCAGTATTTT.

The chain links TRBV10-1 to TRBJ1-5, with 7 positions matching TRBD1. CDR1 is WNHNN, CDR2 SYGVQD, per germline (reference sequence). This CDR3 is built from 13 residues. Unmatched junction bases numbered 8, after V lost 10 bases and J lost 5 bases. CDR3 region: CAIRDREDQPQHF. Here the CDR3 DNA reads TGCGCCATCCGGGACAGAGAAGATCAGCCCCAGCATTTT.

The chain links TRBV5-4 to TRBJ1-2; unclear D gene. This CDR3 has 11 residues. V gave up 3 bases and J gave up 13 bases, with 13 bases separating them. Per the germline V gene, CDR1 is SGHNT and CDR2 is YYREEE (reference sequence). The CDR3 spells CASSSGLQGTF. Written as DNA, the CDR3 is TGTGCCAGCAGCTCGGGTCTTCAAGGCACCTTC.

On this clone itself: This sample also contains other DNA sequences that code for the same CDR3. This sequence joins TRBV6-2 or TRBV6-3 and TRBJ2-1; TRBD2 matches 14 bases. Looked up from germline, CDR1 is MNHEY and CDR2 is SVGEGT. This CDR3 region has 15 residues. Trimming removed 5 bases from V and 7 bases from J; junction bases left unmatched: 4. Here the CDR3 DNA reads TGTGCCAGCAGTGACGGGACTAGCGGGAGAAATGAGCAGTTCTTC. This codes for CASSDGTSGRNEQFF.

V usage is TRBV3-1 (or the pseudogene TRBV3-2) and J usage is TRBJ1-6; D is possibly TRBD1 (5 bases). The germline CDR1 and CDR2 sequences are LGHDT and YNNKEL (reference sequence). The V and J ends lost 6 bases and 6 bases respectively, with 15 bases between them. This CDR3 spans 15 amino acids. DNA of the CDR3: TGTGCCAGCAGTCGGGGAGGGGCTGGTAATTCACCCCTCCACTTT. Translated, it gives CASSRGGAGNSPLHF.

The rearrangement links TRBV7-2 to TRBJ2-1; 12 nucleotides match TRBD2. This CDR3 comprises 15 residues. Losses at the gene ends were 5 bases for V and 8 bases for J; bases not matched to a gene: 7. Germline V CDR1 and CDR2: SGHTA, FQGNSA. The CDR3 is CASSPASGRVDEQFF. As DNA, the CDR3 is TGTGCCAGCAGCCCGGCTAGCGGGAGGGTGGATGAGCAGTTCTTC. The full variable domain, rest sourced from reference TRBV7-2 and TRBJ2-1, is GAGVSQSPSNKVTEKGKDVELRCDPISGHTALYWYRQSLGQGLEFLIYFQGNSAPDKSGLPSDRFSAERTGGSVSTLTIQRTQQEDSAVYLCASSPASGRVDEQFFGPGTRLTVL.

Here the CDR3 reads CASSPSPGGSTEAFF. In nucleotides, the CDR3 is TGTGCCAGCAGCCCGAGCCCCGGGGGTAGCACTGAAGCTTTCTTT. The chain has TRBV9 and TRBJ1-1; maybe TRBD1 (5 bases). The CDR3 totals 15 residues. Per germline, CDR1 SGDLS and CDR2 YYNGEE. V was cut by 4 bases and J by 4 bases, with 17 bases left in between.

The chain employs TRBV3-1 (or the pseudogene TRBV3-2) and TRBJ1-2; D unresolved. This CDR3 is built from 14 residues. From germline, CDR1 is LGHDT and CDR2 YNNKEL (reference sequence). V lost 0 bases and J lost 0, with 5 bases in between. The CDR3 DNA reads TGTGCCAGCAGCCAAGAAACAGCTAACTATGGCTACACCTTC. Protein: CASSQETANYGYTF.

The chain has TRBV10-3 and TRBJ2-7; 8 bases match TRBD2. The length of the CDR3 is 13 residues. Germline V gene data show CDR1 as ENHRY and CDR2 as SYGVKD. After removal of 4 bases from V and 12 bases from J, the junction contained 11 bases not matched to a gene. The CDR3 DNA is TGTGCCATCAGTGTTTCCGGGACTAGAGCTCCGTACTTC. It yields the protein CAISVSGTRAPYF.

This rearrangement joins TRBV19 to TRBJ1-4, with D perhaps TRBD1 (5 bases). V was trimmed by 5 bases and J by 8 bases, leaving 15 bases between them. Germline CDR1 is LNHDA and CDR2 is SQIVND (reference sequence). The CDR3 has 14 residues. CDR3 amino acids: CASSDRDWGEKLFF. Written as DNA, the CDR3 is TGTGCCAGTAGTGACCGGGACTGGGGCGAAAAACTGTTTTTT.

The V and J genes are TRBV10-3 and TRBJ2-3; weak D call: TRBD2 (5 bases). The germline V gene has CDR1 ENHRY and CDR2 SYGVKD. The V gene lost 0 bases and the J gene lost 5 bases, with 9 bases spanning the gap. The CDR3 loop spans 14 amino acids. The CDR3 DNA reads TGTGCCATCAGTGAGTCGTTAGGAGGAGATACGCAGTATTTT. It translates to CAISESLGGDTQYF.

The chain joins TRBV30 to TRBJ2-1; possibly TRBD2 for D (6 bases). The CDR3 runs to 15 residues. Germline-derived CDR1 and CDR2 are GTSNPN and SVGIG (reference sequence). V was clipped by 6 bases and J by 5 bases, with 20 bases between them. CDR3 DNA sequence: TGTGCCTGTGGGCGTGGGGTAGCGGAAAACAATGAGCAGTTCTTC. This codes for CACGRGVAENNEQFF.